Listed here are 8 T cell receptor beta chains from one sample, sequenced in a study of blood T cell repertoires in COVID-19. Sequenced by immunoSEQ multiplex PCR; TCRdb stores in-frame clones only, minus some. The table lists more than 250,000 clones, 86% of them singletons. The sequenced sample was PBMCs or T cells enriched from blood (not recorded which). The receptor set was obtained from a woman aged 18-35 years who had recovered from COVID-19.

This rearrangement joins TRBV2 to TRBJ1-3; D not certain. This CDR3 contains 14 residues. Trimming left V 6 bases short and J 0 bases short, with 9 bases between. The germline V gene encodes CDR1 SNHLY and CDR2 FYNNEI. CDR3 sequence: CASRAVVSGNTIYF. DNA of the CDR3: TGTGCCAGCAGGGCGGTTGTCTCTGGAAACACCATATATTTT.

The gene calls are TRBV12-3 or TRBV12-4 and TRBJ1-1; weak D call: TRBD1 (5 bases). The CDR3 length is 13 residues. V lost 6 bases to trimming and J lost 2 bases, with 10 bases between them. Here the CDR3 reads CASSRRGNTEAFF. The CDR3 coding sequence is TGTGCCAGCAGCCGGAGGGGCAACACTGAAGCTTTCTTT.

This rearrangement joins TRBV5-1 to TRBJ2-5; D not resolved. CDR1 and CDR2 from the germline V gene are SGHRS and YFSETQ. Trimming cost V 0 bases and J 9 bases, with 9 bases left between them. The CDR3 is 12 residues long. The CDR3 here is CASSLARSAQYF. The CDR3 coding sequence is TGCGCCAGCAGCTTGGCCCGGTCGGCCCAGTACTTC.

In this sample, this clone turned up once. The chain employs TRBV10-3 and TRBJ1-2; D possibly corresponds to TRBD1 (5 bases). V lost 4 bases to trimming and J lost 2 bases, with 8 bases between them. This CDR3 spans 13 amino acids. CDR1 and CDR2 from the germline V gene are ENHRY and SYGVKD. The CDR3 DNA follows: TGTGCCATCAGTGGGGGGGACAACTATGGCTACACCTTC. Amino acid sequence: CAISGGDNYGYTF.

The rearrangement links TRBV20-1 to TRBJ2-1; no firm D call. V was trimmed by 3 bases and J by 0 bases, leaving 9 bases between them. The germline V gene encodes CDR1 DFQATT and CDR2 SNEGSKA (reference sequence). The CDR3 extends over 14 amino acids. The chain's CDR3 is CSASLLSSYNEQFF. The CDR3 bases are TGCAGTGCTAGTCTGCTTAGCTCCTACAATGAGCAGTTCTTC.

This clone came up once. The chain is built from TRBV28 and TRBJ1-2; 12 nucleotides agree with TRBD1. With V trimmed by 8 bases and J by 8 bases, 12 bases remained unmatched. The CDR3 is 15 amino acids. Germline-derived CDR1 and CDR2 are MDHEN and SYDVKM. CDR3: CASCLPGQGAGGYTF. The CDR3 nucleotides are TGTGCCAGCTGCCTCCCGGGACAGGGGGCAGGAGGCTACACCTTC.

This chain connects TRBV6-6 to TRBJ1-5; 8 bases are a match to TRBD1. Germline loops: CDR1 MNHNY, CDR2 SVGAGI (reference sequence). The CDR3 contains 15 residues. V dropped 4 bases and J dropped 7; count of bases not matched to a gene: 9. CDR3 DNA: TGTGCCAGCAGTTCCTCCCAGGGGGCCGGGCAGCCCCAGCATTTT. It codes for CASSSSQGAGQPQHF.

The rearrangement uses TRBV4-1 and TRBJ1-3; maybe TRBD1 (5 bases). V was trimmed by 5 bases and J by 3 bases, leaving 17 bases between them. This CDR3 is 16 amino acids long. Germline values: CDR1 MGHRA, CDR2 YSYEKL. CDR3 residues: CASSGRTRDFGNTIYF. In DNA, the CDR3 is TGCGCCAGCAGCGGGCGAACCAGGGATTTTGGAAACACCATATATTTT.